One T cell receptor (beta chain) is described in this entry. Its antigen is still unknown. The record originates from a study of cytomegalovirus exposure and HLA in healthy donors. Whole-study context: Among the roughly 400 genotyped donors, 70% to 90% were placed in the Caucasian-associated ancestry cluster.

A multiplex PCR was run with 60 Vbeta primers and 13 Jbeta primers. This table comes from immunoSEQ multiplex PCR, and its TCRdb copy is limited to in-frame clones, with some not included. The sample records 95,000 to 150,000 clones, over 70% being singletons. Broader study findings: With later analysis, a missense DCLRE1C variant became linked to TCR beta V- and J-gene trimming. According to a later analysis, most TCR beta chains associated with CMV appeared HLA-restricted.

Healthy bone marrow donors made up the donor group. This TCR derives from a woman in her 40s in good health and CMV-seropositive. Sequenced sample: PBMCs.

CDR3 nucleotides: TGTGCCATCAGTGAGAGGCAGGGGGCCAATGAGCAGTTCTTC. Translated: CAISERQGANEQFF. V usage is TRBV10-3 and J usage is TRBJ2-1, with 8 bases identical to TRBD1. The CDR3 spans 14 residues. The V gene end was trimmed by 2 bases and the J gene end by 6 bases; junction bases not matched to a gene: 3. Germline CDR1 and CDR2: ENHRY and SYGVKD.